The 6 T cell receptor beta chains presented below share a single source sample, sequenced in a study of blood T cell repertoires in COVID-19. Here immunoSEQ multiplex PCR was the method, and the copy in TCRdb shows in-frame clones only, minus some. Among tens of thousands of clones listed, more than 85% were seen once. The sample comprised peripheral blood. The receptors shown here come from a human donor with active COVID-19. The donor label of this sample is uncertain.

This chain links TRBV29-1 with TRBJ2-5, with 8 positions matching TRBD2. The CDR3 has 15 residues. CDR1 and CDR2 from the germline V gene are SQVTM and ANQGSEA. V was clipped by 6 bases and J by 4 bases; unmatched bases: 13. DNA of the CDR3: TGCAGCGTCGGACTAGGACTAGCTGGGCCAGAGACCCAGTACTTC. It specifies CSVGLGLAGPETQYF.

The chain recombines TRBV7-2 with TRBJ1-6, with D perhaps matching TRBD1 (6 bases). This CDR3 has 16 amino acids. CDR1 and CDR2 (germline): SGHTA, FQGNSA. V was clipped by 4 bases and J by 6 bases, with 16 bases between them. The CDR3 DNA reads TGTGCCAGCAGCTCGACCCTGACAGGAGCTAATTCACCCCTCCACTTT. Amino acid sequence: CASSSTLTGANSPLHF.

The chain joins TRBV7-7 to TRBJ2-1; D perhaps matches TRBD2 (5 bases). The CDR3 runs to 15 residues. Trimming left V 0 bases short and J 0 bases short, with 6 bases between. The germline V gene encodes CDR1 SSHAT and CDR2 FNYEAQ (reference sequence). The CDR3 sequence: CASSLAGSSYNEQFF. The CDR3 DNA is TGTGCCAGCAGCTTAGCTGGGAGCTCCTACAATGAGCAGTTCTTC.

This chain joins TRBV14 and TRBJ2-2, with D tentatively TRBD2 (5 bases). Germline V gene lookup returns CDR1 SGHDN and CDR2 FVKESK. The V gene lost 0 bases and the J gene lost 1 base, with 9 bases spanning the gap. The CDR3 sequence is 16 residues long. DNA for the CDR3: TGTGCCAGCAGCCAAGATATACGGGAGAACACCGGGGAGCTGTTTTTT. This encodes CASSQDIRENTGELFF.

This rearrangement joins TRBV11-3 to TRBJ2-5; 7 bases are shared with TRBD2. CDR1 is SGHNT and CDR2 is YENEEA in the germline V gene. After removal of 4 bases from V and 9 bases from J, the junction contained 14 bases not matched to a gene. The CDR3 runs 15 residues. DNA for the CDR3: TGTGCCAGCAGCTCCTTGCTAGCGGAGGGCGAGGCCCAGTACTTC. Translated, it gives CASSSLLAEGEAQYF.

The CDR3 reads CASSLGGLHLYEQYF. CDR3 nucleotides: TGTGCCAGCAGCTTGGGAGGCCTCCACCTTTACGAGCAGTACTTC. This chain joins TRBV5-6 and TRBJ2-7, with D unresolved. Trimming shortened V by 0 bases and J by 4 bases, and 14 bases separated the two germline ends. Germline values: CDR1 SGHDT, CDR2 YYEEEE. The CDR3 is made up of 15 amino acids.